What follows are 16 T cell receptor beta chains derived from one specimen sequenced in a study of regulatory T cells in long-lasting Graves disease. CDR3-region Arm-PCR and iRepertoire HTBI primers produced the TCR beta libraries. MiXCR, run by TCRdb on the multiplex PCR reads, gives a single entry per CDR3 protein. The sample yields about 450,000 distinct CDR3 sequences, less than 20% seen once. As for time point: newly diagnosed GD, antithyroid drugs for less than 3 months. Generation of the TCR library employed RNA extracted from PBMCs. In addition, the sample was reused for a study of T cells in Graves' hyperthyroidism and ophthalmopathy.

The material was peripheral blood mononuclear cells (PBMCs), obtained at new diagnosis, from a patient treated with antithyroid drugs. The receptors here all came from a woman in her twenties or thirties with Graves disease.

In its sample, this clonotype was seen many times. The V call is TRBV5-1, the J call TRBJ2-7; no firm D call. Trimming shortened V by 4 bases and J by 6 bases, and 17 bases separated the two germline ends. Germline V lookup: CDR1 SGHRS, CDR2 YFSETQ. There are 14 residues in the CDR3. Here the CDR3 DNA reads TGCGCCAGCAGCATGGAGAAAGGCGGAACCGAGCAGTACTTC. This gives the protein CASSMEKGGTEQYF.

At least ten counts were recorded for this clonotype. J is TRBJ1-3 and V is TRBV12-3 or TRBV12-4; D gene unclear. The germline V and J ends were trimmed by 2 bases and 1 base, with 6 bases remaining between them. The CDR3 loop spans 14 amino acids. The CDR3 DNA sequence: TGTGCCAGCAGTTTACACGGATCTGGAAACACCATATATTTT. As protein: CASSLHGSGNTIYF.

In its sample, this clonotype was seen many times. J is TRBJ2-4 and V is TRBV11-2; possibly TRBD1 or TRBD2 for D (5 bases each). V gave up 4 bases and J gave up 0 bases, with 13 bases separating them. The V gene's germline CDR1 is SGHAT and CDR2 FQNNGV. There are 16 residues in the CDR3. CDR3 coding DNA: TGTGCCAGCAGCTCCCCTGGGACCCTAGCCAAAAACATTCAGTACTTC. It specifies CASSSPGTLAKNIQYF.

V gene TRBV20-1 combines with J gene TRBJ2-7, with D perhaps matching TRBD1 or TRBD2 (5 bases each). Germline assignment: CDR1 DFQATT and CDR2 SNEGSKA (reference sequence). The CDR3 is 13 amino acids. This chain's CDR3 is CQARDHLAYEQYF. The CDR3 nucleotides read TGCCAAGCCCGGGACCACCTGGCCTACGAGCAGTACTTC.

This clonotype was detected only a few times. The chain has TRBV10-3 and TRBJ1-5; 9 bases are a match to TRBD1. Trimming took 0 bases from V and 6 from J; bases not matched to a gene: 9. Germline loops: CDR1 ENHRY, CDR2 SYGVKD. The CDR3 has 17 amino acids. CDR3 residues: CAISESSTGGRGQPQHF. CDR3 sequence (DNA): TGTGCCATCAGTGAGTCCTCGACAGGGGGTCGTGGTCAGCCCCAGCATTTT.

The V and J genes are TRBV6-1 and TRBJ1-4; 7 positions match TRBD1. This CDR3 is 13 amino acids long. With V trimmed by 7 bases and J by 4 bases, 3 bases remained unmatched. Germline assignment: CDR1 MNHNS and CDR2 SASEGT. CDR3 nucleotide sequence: TGTGCCAGCAAGGGACAGAATAATGAAAAACTGTTTTTT. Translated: CASKGQNNEKLFF.

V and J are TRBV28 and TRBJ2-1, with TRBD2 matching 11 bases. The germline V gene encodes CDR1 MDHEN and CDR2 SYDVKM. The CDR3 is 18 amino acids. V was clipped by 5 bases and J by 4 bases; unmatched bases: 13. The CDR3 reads CASSTSQGLAVLYNEQFF. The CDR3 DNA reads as TGTGCCAGCAGTACCTCCCAGGGACTAGCGGTCTTATACAATGAGCAGTTCTTC.

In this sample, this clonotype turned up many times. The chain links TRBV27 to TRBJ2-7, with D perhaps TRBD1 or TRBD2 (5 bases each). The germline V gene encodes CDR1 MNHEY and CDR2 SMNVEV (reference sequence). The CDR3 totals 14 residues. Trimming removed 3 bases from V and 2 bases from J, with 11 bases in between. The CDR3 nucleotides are TGTGCCAGCAGTTTTGGGGGTGCCACCTACGAGCAGTACTTC. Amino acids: CASSFGGATYEQYF.

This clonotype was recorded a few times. CDR3 sequence: CASSQEDTEAFF. DNA for the CDR3: TGCGCCAGCAGCCAAGAAGACACTGAAGCTTTCTTT. The J gene is TRBJ1-1, the V gene TRBV4-3; D uncertain. Deletions cut 0 bases from V and 3 bases from J, with 2 bases between. Germline CDR1 is LGHNA and CDR2 is YSLEER. CDR3 length: 12 amino acids.

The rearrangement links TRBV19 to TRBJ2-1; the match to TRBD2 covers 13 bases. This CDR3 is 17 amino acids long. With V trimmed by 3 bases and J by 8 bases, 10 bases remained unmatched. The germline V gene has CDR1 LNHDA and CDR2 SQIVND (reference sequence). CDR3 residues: CASSIPRTSGSADEQFF. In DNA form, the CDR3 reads TGTGCCAGTAGTATCCCACGGACTAGCGGGAGCGCGGATGAGCAGTTCTTC. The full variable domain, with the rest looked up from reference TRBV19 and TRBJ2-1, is DGGITQSPKYLFRKEGQNVTLSCEQNLNHDAMYWYRQDPGQGLRLIYYSQIVNDFQKGDIAEGYSVSREKKESFPLTVTSAQKNPTAFYLCASSIPRTSGSADEQFFGPGTRLTVL.

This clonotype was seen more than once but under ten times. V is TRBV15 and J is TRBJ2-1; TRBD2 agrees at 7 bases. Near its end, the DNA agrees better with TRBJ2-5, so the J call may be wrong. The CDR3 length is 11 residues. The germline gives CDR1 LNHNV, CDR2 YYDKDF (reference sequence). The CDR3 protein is CATREAETQYF. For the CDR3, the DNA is TGTGCCACCCGGGAGGCGGAGACCCAGTACTTC.

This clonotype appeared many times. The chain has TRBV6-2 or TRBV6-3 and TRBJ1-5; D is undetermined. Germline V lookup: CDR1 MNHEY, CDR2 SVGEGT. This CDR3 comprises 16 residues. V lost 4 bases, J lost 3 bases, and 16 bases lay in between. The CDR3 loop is CASSLPTENHNQPQHF. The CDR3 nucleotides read TGTGCCAGCAGTTTGCCGACGGAAAATCACAATCAGCCCCAGCATTTT.

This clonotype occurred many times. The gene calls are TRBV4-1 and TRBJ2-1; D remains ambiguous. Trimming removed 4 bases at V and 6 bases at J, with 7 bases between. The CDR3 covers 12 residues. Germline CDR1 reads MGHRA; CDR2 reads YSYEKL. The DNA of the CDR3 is TGCGCCAGCAGCCTTTACCCCAATGAGCAGTTCTTC. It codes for CASSLYPNEQFF.

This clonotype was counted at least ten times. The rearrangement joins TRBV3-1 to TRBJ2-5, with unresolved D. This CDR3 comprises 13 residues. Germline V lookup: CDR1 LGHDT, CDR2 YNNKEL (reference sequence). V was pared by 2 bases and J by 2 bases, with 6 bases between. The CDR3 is CASSQIQQETQYF. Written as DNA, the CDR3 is TGTGCCAGCAGCCAAATACAGCAAGAGACCCAGTACTTC.

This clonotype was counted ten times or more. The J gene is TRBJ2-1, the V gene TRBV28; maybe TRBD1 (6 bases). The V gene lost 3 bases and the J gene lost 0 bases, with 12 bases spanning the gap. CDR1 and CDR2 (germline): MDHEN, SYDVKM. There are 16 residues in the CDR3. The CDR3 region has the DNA TGTGCCAGCAGTTTCACAGGGTCCAGCTCCTACAATGAGCAGTTCTTC. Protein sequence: CASSFTGSSSYNEQFF.

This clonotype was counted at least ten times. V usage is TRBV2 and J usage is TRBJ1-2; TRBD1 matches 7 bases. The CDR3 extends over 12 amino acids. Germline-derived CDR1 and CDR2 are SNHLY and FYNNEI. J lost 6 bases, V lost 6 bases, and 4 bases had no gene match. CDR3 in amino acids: CASRETGHGYTF. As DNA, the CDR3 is TGTGCCAGCAGGGAGACAGGGCATGGCTACACCTTC.